At least ten counts were recorded for the clone carrying this T cell receptor beta chain. The record originates from a study of HIV-infected patients and healthy controls. The repertoire came from unfractionated whole blood and reflected all unsorted peripheral T cells. Alpha and beta constant-region primers primed reverse transcription of around 500 ng RNA. Separate chain-specific third strand synthesis with multiplexing indices produced the alpha and beta libraries. The library got P5 and P7 elements plus a second index, then an approximately 22-cycle PCR. TCRdb processed the 5' RACE reads anew with MiXCR; each CDR3 protein has one entry. The sample carries more than 15,000 distinct CDR3 sequences, around 5.5% recorded once. Sequencing used blood. This receptor was identified in an adult in good health.

The CDR3 DNA sequence: TGTGCCAGCAGCCGGGGGGGGGTTGGAAACGAGCAGTACTTC. It is translated as CASSRGGVGNEQYF. The chain uses TRBV7-3 and TRBJ2-7; TRBD2 agrees at 8 bases. The CDR3 covers 14 residues. Trimming cost V 5 bases and J 5 bases; bases outside gene matches: 8. Germline CDR1 is SGHTA and CDR2 is FQGTGA.